This T cell receptor beta chain was sequenced during a study of T-cell memory formation after mild COVID-19. Study results and limitations: The study found balanced CD4/CD8 in clones contracting day 15 to 85 and a CD4+ lean in later expanders. SARS-CoV-2 specificity of second-wave clones peaking day 37 was unconfirmed. Cross-reactive memory appears to have joined, as suggested by some responding clones showing up in pre-infection memory.

This clonotype was detected many times. Antigen specificity is unknown. Libraries for TCRalpha and TCRbeta carried sample barcodes and unique molecular identifiers via 5'RACE. TCRdb passed the 5' RACE reads through MiXCR, listing each CDR3 protein once. The sample shows roughly 130,000 distinct CDR3 sequences, about 6% of them seen only once. V was cut by 2 bases and J by 9 bases, with 14 bases left in between. Looked up from germline, CDR1 is MNHEY and CDR2 is SVGAGI. This CDR3 contains 15 residues. Sequenced: PBMCs or a T cell subset sorted from them (not recorded which). This receptor was identified in an adult woman who had mild COVID-19 (a few samples of this study predate the infection). Cell type and time point are not known. The chain has TRBV6-5 and TRBJ1-6; D remains ambiguous. The CDR3 reads CASSYDLKMGSPLHF. Here the CDR3 DNA reads TGTGCCAGCAGTTACGACCTCAAAATGGGTTCACCCCTCCACTTT.